Shown below are 13 T cell receptor beta chains from a single sample sequenced in a study of T cell clonality in common variable immunodeficiency. Findings of the study overall: Fewer deletions and N-nucleotide insertions were reportedly seen in common variable immunodeficiency TCR beta sequences.

Clones were read by immunoSEQ multiplex PCR, and TCRdb kept only the in-frame ones, dropping some. The record shows more than 9,000 clones for this sample, with no singletons present. What these receptors recognize is not known. The material sequenced was peripheral blood mononuclear cells. These receptors came from a human donor with common variable immunodeficiency.

This clone has more than one count but fewer than ten. Read coverage stops 3 residues before the CDR3 terminus; the germline J gene supplies the remainder. The genes are TRBV19 and TRBJ2-3, with 8 bases fitting TRBD2. Germline V gives CDR1 LNHDA, CDR2 SQIVND (reference sequence). This CDR3 is built from 15 residues. The junction had 4 bases not matched to a gene; V was cut back by 1 base and J by 4 bases. CDR3 DNA (partial): TGTGCCAGTAGTATAGCGGGAGCGGGGGCAGATACG. Translation gives CASSIAGAGADT. The full CDR3 sequence reads CASSIAGAGADTQYF.

This clone turned up a few times. Read coverage stops 3 residues before the CDR3 terminus; the germline J gene supplies the remainder. V and J are TRBV2 and TRBJ2-3; tentative D call: TRBD1 (6 bases). The CDR3 spans 13 residues. Germline V gives CDR1 SNHLY, CDR2 FYNNEI. Trimming took off 10 bases at V and 6 bases at J, with 17 bases between the two ends. The CDR3 loop reads CATQGPSPDTQYF. CDR3 DNA (partial): TGTGCCACTCAGGGGCCTTCCCCGGATACG.

This clone was picked up a small number of times. The CDR3 goes on 3 residues after the read ends, and that part is filled in from the germline J gene. The rearrangement links TRBV19 to TRBJ2-7; tentatively, D is TRBD2 (5 bases). Germline V gene lookup returns CDR1 LNHDA and CDR2 SQIVND (reference sequence). This CDR3 spans 14 amino acids. Trimming stripped 4 bases from V and 0 bases from J, with 10 bases between. CDR3 DNA (partial): TGTGCCAGTAGTACGGGGTTCTACTCCTACGAG. Translation: CASSTGFYSYE. The CDR3 reads in full as CASSTGFYSYEQYF.

As regards this clone: Coverage ceases 3 residues before the CDR3 finishes, and the germline J gene fills in the end. The rearrangement uses TRBV20-1 and TRBJ2-3; possibly TRBD1 for D (6 bases). V lost 5 bases and J lost 6, with 18 bases in between. Germline lookup yields CDR1 DFQATT and CDR2 SNEGSKA (reference sequence). The length of the CDR3 is 14 residues. The CDR3 DNA, read in part, is TGCAGTGCTCCCGGGACATACCTGAGGGATACG. It specifies CSAPGTYLRDT. The entire CDR3 is CSAPGTYLRDTQYF.

On this clone: Read data end 3 residues before the CDR3 end; the end is taken from the germline J gene. The rearrangement joins TRBV6-2 or TRBV6-3 to TRBJ2-7, with a possible D match to TRBD1 (6 bases). Deletions cut 0 bases from V and 4 bases from J, with 7 bases between. Germline V gene sequence: CDR1 MNHEY, CDR2 SVGEGT. The CDR3 extends over 13 amino acids. The sequenced part of the CDR3 DNA is TGTGCCAGCAGTTACTCTACAGGGTACGAG. It encodes CASSYSTGYE. In full, the CDR3 is CASSYSTGYEQYF.

The DNA read from the CDR3 is TGTGCCAGCTCCCATACCGGGGGGGAGACGGGATCTACG. Translation: CASSHTGGETGST. The CDR3 in full is CASSHTGGETGSTQYF. The chain recombines TRBV18 with TRBJ2-3; 8 bases map to TRBD2. The read gets to within 3 residues of the CDR3 end, and the germline J gene fills in the rest. The V segment lost 6 bases and the J segment 8 bases; nucleotides outside the gene matches: 16. Per germline, CDR1 KGHSH and CDR2 LQKENI. The CDR3 covers 16 residues.

This clone was detected only a few times. From the germline J gene comes the end of the CDR3, since the read stops 3 residues before it. Other nucleotide sequences from this sample produce the same CDR3. The chain links TRBV7-9 to TRBJ1-3; D may be TRBD1 (6 bases). The germline gives CDR1 SEHNR, CDR2 FQNEAQ (reference sequence). The CDR3 contains 14 residues. Trimming took 1 base from V and 2 from J, leaving 6 bases between them. The sequenced part of the CDR3 DNA is TGTGCCAGCAGCTTAGGACAGGCTGGAAACACC. This codes for CASSLGQAGNT. In full, the CDR3 reads CASSLGQAGNTIYF.

In the case of this clone: Read coverage stops 3 residues before the CDR3 terminus; the germline J gene supplies the remainder. The chain carries TRBV5-1 and TRBJ2-7, with D unresolved. This CDR3 comprises 14 residues. The germline CDR1 and CDR2 sequences are SGHRS and YFSETQ. V was shortened by 1 base and J by 1 base, with 9 bases between the two germline ends. CDR3 in amino acids: CASSLRQDSYEQYF. CDR3 DNA (partial): TGCGCCAGCAGCTTGCGGCAGGATTCCTACGAG.

Points on this clone: The read falls 3 residues short of the CDR3 end, and the missing part is taken from the germline J gene. The V gene is TRBV19, the J gene TRBJ2-6; D remains unclear. The germline V gene has CDR1 LNHDA and CDR2 SQIVND (reference sequence). Trimming removed 7 bases at V and 4 bases at J, with 8 bases between. The CDR3 loop spans 13 amino acids. This CDR3 is CASNNQGANVLTF. Incomplete CDR3 DNA: TGTGCCAGTAACAACCAGGGGGCCAACGTC.

In its sample, this clone was seen a few times. The CDR3 loop is CASSIQGADEQYF. Incomplete CDR3 DNA: TGCGCCAGCAGCATACAGGGGGCGGACGAG. This chain links TRBV5-1 with TRBJ2-7, with 9 bases fitting TRBD1. Read data end 3 residues before the CDR3 end; the end is taken from the germline J gene. In germline, CDR1 is SGHRS, CDR2 YFSETQ. The V segment lost 4 bases and the J segment 5 bases; nucleotides outside the gene matches: 4. This CDR3 is built from 13 residues.

This clone is categorized as medium-sized. The CDR3 extends 3 residues past the end of the read, so its final part is completed from the germline J gene. The chain carries TRBV7-3 and TRBJ2-3, with 9 positions matching TRBD1. Germline CDR1 is SGHTA and CDR2 is FQGTGA. This CDR3 is built from 15 residues. After removal of 6 bases from V and 2 bases from J, the junction contained 6 bases not matched to a gene. The sequenced CDR3 bases are TGTGCCAGCAGTTCCGGGACAGGGTACACAGATACG. Encoded protein: CASSSGTGYTDT. The whole CDR3 region reads CASSSGTGYTDTQYF.

A note on this clone: The read terminates 3 residues before the CDR3 end, so the remaining end is supplied by the germline J gene. This sequence joins TRBV5-1 and TRBJ2-7; 10 bases align to TRBD1. V lost 0 bases and J lost 4; bases outside the gene matches: 1. CDR1 and CDR2 (germline): SGHRS, YFSETQ. The CDR3 is 14 residues long. The CDR3 DNA, read in part, is TGCGCCAGCAGCTTGGGGGGACAGGGGTACGAG. Residues: CASSLGGQGYE. The full CDR3 protein reads CASSLGGQGYEQYF.

About this clone itself: The CDR3 extends 3 residues past the end of the read, so its final part is completed from the germline J gene. The chain recombines TRBV18 with TRBJ2-3; the match to TRBD1 covers 7 bases. J lost 2 bases, V lost 6 bases, and 17 bases had no gene match. The CDR3 covers 18 residues. Germline V gives CDR1 KGHSH, CDR2 LQKENI. Incomplete CDR3 DNA: TGTGCCAGCTCTCCCATCGAATTTTTGGGACAGACCACAGATACG. Translating gives CASSPIEFLGQTTDT. The full CDR3 is CASSPIEFLGQTTDTQYF.